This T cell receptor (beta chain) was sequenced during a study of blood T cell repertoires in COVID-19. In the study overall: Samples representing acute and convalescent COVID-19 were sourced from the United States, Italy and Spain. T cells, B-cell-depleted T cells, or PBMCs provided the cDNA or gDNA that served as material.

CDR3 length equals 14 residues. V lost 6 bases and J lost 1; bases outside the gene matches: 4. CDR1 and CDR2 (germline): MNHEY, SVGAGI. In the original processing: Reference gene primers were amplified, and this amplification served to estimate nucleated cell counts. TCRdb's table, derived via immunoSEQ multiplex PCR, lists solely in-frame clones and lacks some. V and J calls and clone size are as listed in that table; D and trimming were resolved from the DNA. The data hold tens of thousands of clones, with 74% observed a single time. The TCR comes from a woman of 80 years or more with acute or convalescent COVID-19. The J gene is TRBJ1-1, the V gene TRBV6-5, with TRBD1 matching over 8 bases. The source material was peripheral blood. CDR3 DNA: TGTGCCAGCAGGAAACAGGGGGGGAACACTGAAGCTTTCTTT. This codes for CASRKQGGNTEAFF.